Listed below are T cell receptor beta chains from one sample, sequenced in a study of beta chain features in type 1 diabetes. Data came from immunoSEQ multiplex PCR; TCRdb stores just in-frame clones and leaves some out. The sample has a few hundred thousand clones; approximately 13% are singletons. Sequencing was done on a sample of naive CD4+ T cells from blood. The receptors here all came from a woman between 18 and 29 years old with type 1 diabetes. CDR3s include the opening cysteine and the closing phenylalanine or tryptophan. The order of the fields is J gene, V gene, clone size, D gene, CDR3 protein, CDR3 DNA. A D gene is named only where the DNA matches it firmly. The size field is filled for only some rows; it gives once, few, many or a size class.

>TRBJ2-3|TRBV12-5|NA|NA
CASVGSTDTQYF
TGTGCTAGTGTCGGGAGCACAGATACGCAGTATTTT
>TRBJ1-5|TRBV7-9|NA|TRBD1
CASSGTGVNQPQHF
TGTGCCAGCAGCGGGACAGGGGTCAATCAGCCCCAGCATTTT
>TRBJ1-5|TRBV18|few|TRBD1
CASSRTGSGNQPQHF
TGTGCCAGCTCTCGGACAGGGAGCGGCAATCAGCCCCAGCATTTT
>TRBJ2-7|TRBV7-9|few|TRBD2
CASSLGLAGVYEQYF
TGTGCCAGCAGCTTGGGGCTAGCGGGAGTTTACGAGCAGTACTTC
>TRBJ2-3|TRBV4-3|few|NA
CASSLRGEDTQYF
TGCGCCAGCAGCCTCAGGGGGGAAGATACGCAGTATTTT
>TRBJ2-5|TRBV2|NA|NA
CASSNPGISVKETQYF
TGTGCCAGCAGCAACCCAGGGATCTCGGTGAAGGAGACCCAGTACTTC
>TRBJ2-5|TRBV9|NA|NA
CASSDSQETQYF
TGTGCCAGCAGTGACAGCCAAGAGACCCAGTACTTC
>TRBJ2-5|TRBV12-5|few|NA
CASGLGLAATQYF
TGTGCTAGTGGTTTAGGGCTAGCTGCGACCCAGTACTTC
>TRBJ2-5|TRBV28|NA|NA
CASSFPPRGETQYF
TGTGCCAGCAGTTTCCCCCCCAGGGGAGAGACCCAGTACTTC
>TRBJ2-6|TRBV30|NA|NA
CACRAGANVLTF
TGTGCCTGCAGGGCTGGGGCCAACGTCCTGACTTTC
>TRBJ2-1|TRBV5-1|NA|TRBD1
CASSLGGQGNEQFF
TGCGCCAGCAGCTTGGGGGGACAGGGCAATGAGCAGTTCTTC
>TRBJ2-3|TRBV11-2|NA|TRBD2
CASSPGRGSPPDTQYF
TGTGCCAGCAGCCCAGGGCGCGGGAGTCCCCCAGATACGCAGTATTTT
>TRBJ2-3|TRBV5-1|few|TRBD1
CASRPGGDTQYF
TGCGCCAGCAGACCAGGGGGAGATACGCAGTATTTT
>TRBJ1-4|TRBV29-1|NA|NA
CSAQGSTNEKLFF
TGCAGCGCCCAGGGGTCAACTAATGAAAAACTGTTTTTT
>TRBJ1-2|TRBV5-6|NA|NA
CASSLGRASYGYTF
TGTGCCAGCAGCTTGGGCAGGGCCTCCTATGGCTACACCTTC
>TRBJ2-5|TRBV30|NA|NA
CAWSLKGQSETQYF
TGTGCCTGGAGTTTAAAAGGACAGTCAGAGACCCAGTACTTC
>TRBJ1-2|TRBV2|NA|NA
CASSERNGPYGYTF
TGTGCCAGCAGTGAAAGGAATGGGCCCTATGGCTACACCTTC
>TRBJ2-3|TRBV19|NA|NA
CASSIERDYTQYF
TGTGCCAGTAGTATAGAGCGGGACTATACGCAGTATTTT
>TRBJ2-3|TRBV11-1|NA|NA
CASSPHTDTQYF
TGTGCCAGCAGCCCCCACACAGATACGCAGTATTTT
>TRBJ2-3|TRBV7-2|NA|NA
CASKLTRGTDTQYF
TGTGCCAGCAAGTTAACGAGGGGCACAGATACGCAGTATTTT
>TRBJ1-5|TRBV30|few|NA
CAWSADSNQPQHF
TGTGCCTGGAGTGCCGACTCAAATCAGCCCCAGCATTTT
>TRBJ2-7|TRBV29-1|few|TRBD2
CSVGLAASYEQYF
TGCAGCGTGGGACTAGCGGCATCCTACGAGCAGTACTTC
>TRBJ1-5|TRBV30|NA|NA
CAWQGADNQPQHF
TGTGCCTGGCAGGGCGCGGACAATCAGCCCCAGCATTTT
>TRBJ2-1|TRBV6-1|few|TRBD2
CASSETTSGHNEQFF
TGTGCCAGCAGTGAAACGACTAGCGGACACAATGAGCAGTTCTTC
>TRBJ2-1|TRBV7-9|few|TRBD2
CASSLSGSSYNEQFF
TGTGCCAGCAGCTTAAGCGGGAGCTCCTACAATGAGCAGTTCTTC
>TRBJ2-4|TRBV6-5|few|TRBD1
CASSKQGAGNIQYF
TGTGCCAGCAGTAAACAGGGGGCCGGGAACATTCAGTACTTC
>TRBJ2-5|TRBV6-6|few|TRBD1
CASRPGTVQETQYF
TGTGCCAGCAGACCCGGGACAGTCCAAGAGACCCAGTACTTC
>TRBJ2-1|TRBV4-1|few|TRBD1
CASSLGQGANEQFF
TGCGCCAGCAGCCTTGGACAGGGGGCCAATGAGCAGTTCTTC
>TRBJ1-2|TRBV19|NA|TRBD1
CASSIPGTGNYGYTF
TGTGCCAGTAGTATCCCCGGGACAGGGAACTATGGCTACACCTTC
>TRBJ2-5|TRBV5-1|NA|NA
CASSLERRETQYF
TGCGCCAGCAGCTTGGAAAGGAGAGAGACCCAGTACTTC
>TRBJ1-1|TRBV29-1|NA|NA
CSVQDPMNTEAFF
TGCAGCGTACAGGACCCAATGAACACTGAAGCTTTCTTT
>TRBJ1-2|TRBV2|few|NA
CASSEVRAEGYTF
TGTGCCAGCAGTGAGGTCAGGGCGGAGGGCTACACCTTC
>TRBJ2-5|TRBV2|few|TRBD1
CASSPGTVSQETQYF
TGTGCCAGCAGTCCCGGGACAGTGAGCCAAGAGACCCAGTACTTC
>TRBJ1-3|TRBV30|NA|NA
CASRGAASGNTIYF
TGTGCCAGCCGTGGGGCAGCCTCTGGAAACACCATATATTTT
>TRBJ2-6|TRBV19|few|TRBD1
CATSDRQLLSGANVLTF
TGTGCCACCTCGGACAGGCAACTCCTCTCTGGGGCCAACGTCCTGACTTTC